This TCR delta chain was retrieved from a study of gamma delta lymphoproliferative disorders and STAT genes (dated by TCRdb to the late 2010s). Regarding the research as a whole: Gamma-chain libraries were prepared from at least 50 ng of genomic DNA using the LymphoTrack Dx TCRG Assay. Because no corresponding Invivoscribe delta assay was available, delta-chain libraries were prepared according to the EuroClonality-NGS working group standard operating procedure. To confirm results, a couple of gamma-chain samples and all delta-chain samples were sequenced twice. Within a larger immunophenotypic and STAT-mutation study, TCR gamma and delta CDR3 repertoires were profiled by deep sequencing in Tgammadelta lymphoproliferative disease patients and healthy controls.

TCR sequencing was performed on genomic DNA from peripheral blood mononuclear cells isolated from patients and controls. The control group, matched to the patients for age and sex, consisted of some 23 healthy adult blood donors (about 12 males and around 11 females) with a median age of roughly 60 years. Many counts were recorded for this clone. It has no known antigen specificity. TCRdb assigns this DNA the protein of a much larger clone, which departs from its translation at residue 18; this likely reflects a read error, and the protein shown comes from translating the DNA. Both library preparation methods relied on multiplex PCR with primers aimed at conserved V and J regions of the TCR genes. Amplicons were purified, pooled and sequenced on an Illumina MiSeq platform. As for the original processing: V(D)J alignment, clonotype assembly and translation were performed with MiXCR, whereas functionality assessment and CDR3 repertoire analyses were performed with VDJtools. CDR3 was defined according to IMGT, and analyses were limited to productive sequences using functional genes, with ORF genes and pseudogenes excluded. A custom Python script was used to search all patients and controls for identical amino acid CDR3s of major clonotypes (frequency >=5%). To compare clonotype frequencies between patients and controls, a one-sided non-parametric Wilcoxon test was applied. TCRdb recomputed clones from the public reads with CATT; identical DNA rows were then combined. Clone size and V and J calls follow TCRdb, not the original study. This sample comprises about 880 delta-chain clones, around 1.5% of them detected only once. Under 80% of the sample is held by the ten biggest clonotypes.

Here is what the overall study found, with its caveats: Control T cells likely spanned varied maturation stages, while leukemic cells were skewed toward terminal effectors, potentially limiting patient-control comparisons. Almost every major gamma and delta clonotype in patients was public, meaning shared with at least one healthy donor, and only a couple of gamma clonotypes were private to disease. When whole repertoires were clustered, gamma repertoires from patients formed a group apart from those of healthy controls, but delta repertoires showed no separation between the groups. According to the authors, NGS specificity may be reduced at low frequencies, so whether leukemic clones are public or private needs confirmation.

The germline V gene yields GEAIGNYY for CDR1 and EKD for CDR2. The CDR3 contains 20 residues, cysteine and phenylalanine counted. Here the CDR3 DNA is all that survives: 60 bases in frame from base 1. Material for sequencing was blood. This clonotype originated in a human donor in good health. This receptor chain uses TRDV2 and TRDJ1; 7 nucleotides in the junction match TRDD3. CDR3 loop: CACDTSGLGAKDTFTDKPIF. The DNA reads as follows: TGTGCCTGTGACACGTCGGGCCTGGGGGCAAAGGATACCTTCACCGATAAACCCATCTTT.